Given below is one T cell receptor (beta chain) in context. The antigen is unknown. The sample originates from a study of CXCR3-negative and CXCR3-positive naive CD8 T cells. Libraries were UMI-labeled 5' RACE TRB cDNA. After re-calling the 5' RACE reads, TCRdb lists one entry per CDR3 protein, DNA absent. Seen in this sample are around 66,000 distinct CDR3 sequences; the ten most common clones hold over 4%. Among CD8+ T cells, naive ones were CD45RO-CCR7+CD27+CD95-. Regarding the study as a whole: TRB CDR3s of CXCR3-positive naive cells were more hydrophobic than those of CXCR3-negative naive cells.

Sample: naive CXCR3+ CD8+ T cells from blood. The subset here: CD45RO-CCR7+CD27+CD95- naive CD8+ T cells expressing CXCR3 (TNR3+). The clonotype comes from a human donor in good health. Some clones in this sample may be carry-over from other donors' samples.

CDR3 in amino acids: CASSSSGGLTYEQYF. The V call is TRBV7-9, the J call TRBJ2-7; TCRdb indicates TRBD2, and absent DNA this call remains unverified. The CDR3 runs to 15 residues. Germline V lookup: CDR1 SEHNR, CDR2 FQNEAQ (reference sequence).